The present T cell receptor beta chain was sequenced within a study of shared clonotypes between healthy human individuals. An approximately 180 ng quantity of DNA, approximately 29,000 T cell genomes, went into the sorted-subset replicate PCRs. TCRdb's table, derived via immunoSEQ multiplex PCR, lists solely in-frame clones and lacks some. This table has around 2,000,000 clones, approximately 94% appearing once. It was CD45RO-negative cells, positively selected for CCR7, that made up naive CD8 cells, with terminally differentiated effector memory CD45RA+ cells excluded. Each of the donors was a healthy adult who was HIV-negative and had not had a recent acute infection or vaccination. Trimming cost V 3 bases and J 2 bases; bases outside gene matches: 8. Per germline, CDR1 SGHNT and CDR2 YYREEE (reference sequence). The CDR3 extends over 16 amino acids.

What was sequenced was naive CD8+ T cells sorted from blood. The chain couples TRBV5-4 to TRBJ2-3; the match to TRBD2 covers 8 bases. The clonotype comes from a man in his late teens or twenties in good health. CDR3 bases: TGTGCCAGCAGCTCGCCCCGGGGGGGCATCACAGATACGCAGTATTTT. Translating it yields CASSSPRGGITDTQYF.